These 15 T cell receptor beta chains were sequenced from one sample in a study of blood T cell repertoires in COVID-19. Method: immunoSEQ multiplex PCR; TCRdb's copy keeps in-frame clones and lacks some. The sample includes some 100,000 clones, 86% of them seen just once. The sample comprised peripheral blood. Receptors originate from a man aged 50-60 years with acute or convalescent COVID-19.

This clone came up once. The chain uses TRBV5-1 and TRBJ2-3, with D maybe TRBD2 (5 bases). The CDR3 consists of 14 residues. Germline CDR1 is SGHRS and CDR2 is YFSETQ. V lost 7 bases and J lost 2, with 14 bases in between. CDR3 loop: CASQRGLDTDTQYF. The CDR3 bases are TGCGCCAGCCAACGGGGTTTGGACACAGATACGCAGTATTTT.

This chain links TRBV6-5 with TRBJ1-3; the match to TRBD1 covers 7 bases. Germline trimming cut 6 bases from V and 0 bases from J; bases unmatched to any gene: 2. The germline gives CDR1 MNHEY, CDR2 SVGAGI. The CDR3 has 14 residues. Here the CDR3 reads CASSGTASGNTIYF. The CDR3, as DNA: TGTGCCAGCAGCGGGACAGCCTCTGGAAACACCATATATTTT.

The chain combines TRBV5-1 with TRBJ1-1; the D gene is possibly TRBD1 (5 bases). V was clipped by 2 bases and J by 1 base, with 12 bases between them. This CDR3 contains 15 residues. Germline assignment: CDR1 SGHRS and CDR2 YFSETQ. The CDR3 loop reads CASSLKRGQNTEAFF. DNA for the CDR3: TGCGCCAGCAGCTTAAAAAGGGGCCAGAACACTGAAGCTTTCTTT. Using reference TRBV5-1 and TRBJ1-1 for the parts outside the CDR3, the full variable domain is KAGVTQTPRYLIKTRGQQVTLSCSPISGHRSVSWYQQTPGQGLQFLFEYFSETQRNKGNFPGRFSGRQFSNSRSEMNVSTLELGDSALYLCASSLKRGQNTEAFFGQGTRLTVV.

J is TRBJ1-6 and V is TRBV2; D is unresolved. The CDR3 sequence is 11 residues long. Germline assignment: CDR1 SNHLY and CDR2 FYNNEI. Trimming cost V 2 bases and J 17 bases, with 10 bases left between them. The chain's CDR3 is CASSETNLVHF. CDR3 DNA: TGTGCCAGCAGTGAAACCAATTTAGTCCACTTT.

This rearrangement joins TRBV24-1 to TRBJ2-3; TRBD2 matches 10 bases. V shed 3 bases and J 3 bases; nucleotides not matched to a gene: 5. CDR1 KGHDR and CDR2 SFDVKD come from the germline V gene. The CDR3 covers 16 residues. CDR3 loop: CATSDPGTSVTDTQYF. The CDR3 DNA reads as TGTGCCACCAGTGATCCCGGGACTAGCGTTACAGATACGCAGTATTTT.

The chain recombines TRBV18 with TRBJ2-3; TRBD1 aligns across 8 bases. Trimming at V came to 6 bases and at J to 1 base, leaving 9 bases not matched to a gene. The length of the CDR3 is 16 residues. Germline-derived CDR1 and CDR2 are KGHSH and LQKENI. The CDR3, as DNA: TGTGCCAGCTCTTTCAATCGGGGACAGGGCACAGATACGCAGTATTTT. This gives the protein CASSFNRGQGTDTQYF.

This chain links TRBV5-3 with TRBJ1-1; tentative D call: TRBD1 (5 bases). TRBV5-3 is given ORF status, its function remaining uncertain. The CDR3 is 15 residues long. V was pared by 4 bases and J by 1 base, with 14 bases between. The CDR3 DNA follows: TGTGCCAGAAGCGAAGCAACAGGCGGGAACACTGAAGCTTTCTTT. Its translation: CARSEATGGNTEAFF.

About this clone itself: One end of the junction is discordant with germline, which a read error may explain. The chain carries TRBV12-3 or TRBV12-4 and TRBJ2-3, with D perhaps matching TRBD2 (6 bases). This CDR3 is 9 amino acids long. As DNA, the CDR3 is TGTGCCAGCAGTTTCGGGGGTGTCTTT. Translated, it gives CASSFGGVF.

The V call is TRBV3-1 (or the pseudogene TRBV3-2), the J call TRBJ2-3, with D perhaps TRBD2 (6 bases). The CDR3 sequence is 16 residues long. Germline loops: CDR1 LGHDT, CDR2 YNNKEL (reference sequence). V gave up 4 bases and J gave up 6 bases, with 20 bases separating them. The CDR3 DNA reads TGTGCCAGCAGCCCTCGGAGGGAGTGGACGGGGGATACGCAGTATTTT. Its translation: CASSPRREWTGDTQYF.

The chain uses TRBV19 and TRBJ2-1, with 11 nucleotides matching TRBD2. The CDR3 runs to 17 residues. Germline V CDR1 and CDR2: LNHDA, SQIVND (reference sequence). V shed 2 bases and J 1 base; nucleotides not matched to a gene: 4. The CDR3 nucleotides are TGTGCCAGTAGTATAACTAGCGGGAGAGTGTCCTACAATGAGCAGTTCTTC. This encodes CASSITSGRVSYNEQFF.

The rearrangement uses TRBV5-1 and TRBJ1-6; the D gene is possibly TRBD1 (6 bases). With 3 bases removed from V and 5 bases from J, the gap between germline ends came to 12 bases. Germline CDR1 SGHRS, CDR2 YFSETQ. The CDR3 is 15 residues long. For the CDR3, the DNA is TGCGCCAGCAGCTCGCGAACAGGGAATAATTCACCCCTCCACTTT. Protein sequence: CASSSRTGNNSPLHF.

The V call is TRBV5-6, the J call TRBJ1-5; D gene unclear. Germline CDR1 and CDR2: SGHDT and YYEEEE. This CDR3 spans 17 amino acids. V shed 3 bases and J shed 0 bases, with 16 bases lying between them. CDR3: CASSSLAGSGSNQPQHF. CDR3 in DNA: TGTGCCAGCAGCTCCCTCGCCGGGTCCGGTAGCAATCAGCCCCAGCATTTT.

The gene calls are TRBV3-1 (or the pseudogene TRBV3-2) and TRBJ2-7; 8 nucleotides align to TRBD2. CDR1 LGHDT and CDR2 YNNKEL come from the germline V gene (reference sequence). The CDR3 is 15 amino acids. With V trimmed by 4 bases and J by 3 bases, 8 bases remained unmatched. The DNA of the CDR3 is TGTGCCAGCAGCCCGATCACTAGCGGCTACTACGAGCAGTACTTC. This encodes CASSPITSGYYEQYF.

This chain links TRBV19 with TRBJ2-5; 12 positions match TRBD2. Looked up from germline, CDR1 is LNHDA and CDR2 is SQIVND (reference sequence). This CDR3 is built from 16 residues. V lost 5 bases to trimming and J lost 0 bases; unmatched junction nucleotides: 4. CDR3 coding DNA: TGTGCCAGTAGTCCCCGGACTAGCGGGAACCAAGAGACCCAGTACTTC. This encodes CASSPRTSGNQETQYF.

V gene TRBV19 combines with J gene TRBJ2-6; 11 positions match TRBD2. Germline V gives CDR1 LNHDA, CDR2 SQIVND (reference sequence). The CDR3 has 20 amino acids. Unmatched junction bases numbered 14, after V lost 7 bases and J lost 0 bases. The CDR3 reads CASTMVASGRPNSGANVLTF. CDR3 bases: TGTGCCAGTACCATGGTGGCTAGCGGGAGGCCGAACTCTGGGGCCAACGTCCTGACTTTC. Together with reference TRBV19 and TRBJ2-6, the CDR3 gives the full variable domain: DGGITQSPKYLFRKEGQNVTLSCEQNLNHDAMYWYRQDPGQGLRLIYYSQIVNDFQKGDIAEGYSVSREKKESFPLTVTSAQKNPTAFYLCASTMVASGRPNSGANVLTFGAGSRLTVL.